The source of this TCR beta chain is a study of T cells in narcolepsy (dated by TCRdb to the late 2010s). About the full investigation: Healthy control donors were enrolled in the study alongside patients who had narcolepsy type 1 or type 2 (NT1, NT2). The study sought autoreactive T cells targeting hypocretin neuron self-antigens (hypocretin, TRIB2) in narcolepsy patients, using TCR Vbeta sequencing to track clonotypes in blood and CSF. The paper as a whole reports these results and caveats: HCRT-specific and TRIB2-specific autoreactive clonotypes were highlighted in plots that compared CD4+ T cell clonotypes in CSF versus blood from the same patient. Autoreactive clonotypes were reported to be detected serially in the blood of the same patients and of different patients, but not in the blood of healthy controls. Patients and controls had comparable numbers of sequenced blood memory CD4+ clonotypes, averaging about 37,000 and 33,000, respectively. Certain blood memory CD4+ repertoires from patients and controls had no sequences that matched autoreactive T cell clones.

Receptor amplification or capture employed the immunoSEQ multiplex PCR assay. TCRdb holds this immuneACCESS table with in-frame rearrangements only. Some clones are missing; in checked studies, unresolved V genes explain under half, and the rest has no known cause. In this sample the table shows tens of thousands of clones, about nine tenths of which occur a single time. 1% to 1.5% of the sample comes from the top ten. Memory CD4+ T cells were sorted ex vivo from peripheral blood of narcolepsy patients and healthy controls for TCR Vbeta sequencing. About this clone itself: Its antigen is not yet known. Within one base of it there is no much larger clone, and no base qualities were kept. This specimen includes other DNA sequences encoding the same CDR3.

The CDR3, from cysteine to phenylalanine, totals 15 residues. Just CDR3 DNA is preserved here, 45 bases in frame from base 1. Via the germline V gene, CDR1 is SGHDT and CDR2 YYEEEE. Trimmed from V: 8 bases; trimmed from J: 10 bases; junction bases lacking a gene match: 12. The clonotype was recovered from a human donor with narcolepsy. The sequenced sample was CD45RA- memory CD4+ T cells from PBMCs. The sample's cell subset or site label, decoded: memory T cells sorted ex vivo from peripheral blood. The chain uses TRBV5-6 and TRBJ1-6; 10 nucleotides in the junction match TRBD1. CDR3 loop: CASSARQGARSPLHF. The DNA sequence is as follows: TGTGCCAGTAGCGCCCGACAGGGGGCACGGTCACCCCTCCACTTT.